One sample yielded the 27 T cell receptor beta chains listed below, sequenced in a study of shared clonotypes between healthy human individuals. Naivety among CD8 cells was defined by CD45RO negativity and positive CCR7 selection, thereby excluding terminally differentiated effector memory CD45RA+ cells. Produced via immunoSEQ multiplex PCR; TCRdb's table is partial and in-frame only. The table has approximately 2,000,000 clones, roughly 95% seen once. Sequences were obtained from naive CD8+ T cells from PBMCs. These receptors were obtained from a man in his late teens or twenties in good health. Some clones in this sample may be carry-over from other donors' samples.

The chain combines TRBV19 with TRBJ2-1; the D is unclear. V gave up 1 base and J gave up 6 bases, with 4 bases separating them. This CDR3 is 12 amino acids long. The V gene's germline CDR1 is LNHDA and CDR2 SQIVND (reference sequence). The CDR3 DNA reads TGTGCCAGTAGTATAGCGACCAATGAGCAGTTCTTC. Amino acid sequence: CASSIATNEQFF.

The V call is TRBV2, the J call TRBJ1-4, with 9 bases matching TRBD1. With V trimmed by 3 bases and J by 8 bases, 13 bases remained unmatched. Germline V gene lookup returns CDR1 SNHLY and CDR2 FYNNEI. The CDR3 is made up of 17 amino acids. This CDR3 reads CASSEDRGIGRGEKLFF. CDR3 bases: TGTGCCAGCAGTGAGGACAGGGGAATCGGAAGAGGAGAAAAACTGTTTTTT. The full variable domain, with the rest looked up from reference TRBV2 and TRBJ1-4, is EPEVTQTPSHQVTQMGQEVILRCVPISNHLYFYWYRQILGQKVEFLVSFYNNEISEKSEIFDDQFSVERPDGSNFTLKIRSTKLEDSAMYFCASSEDRGIGRGEKLFFGSGTQLSVL.

With regard to this clone: The sample carries other DNA sequences with the same CDR3. The chain couples TRBV9 to TRBJ2-7, with D possibly TRBD2 on 6 matching bases. The germline V gene has CDR1 SGDLS and CDR2 YYNGEE. V lost 3 bases and J lost 4, with 11 bases in between. CDR3 length: 13 amino acids. The CDR3 DNA follows: TGTGCCAGCAGCGGCGGGACCACATACGAGCAGTACTTC. It yields the protein CASSGGTTYEQYF. The full variable domain, rest sourced from reference TRBV9 and TRBJ2-7, is DSGVTQTPKHLITATGQRVTLRCSPRSGDLSVYWYQQSLDQGLQFLIQYYNGEERAKGNILERFSAQQFPDLHSELNLSSLELGDSALYFCASSGGTTYEQYFGPGTRLTVT.

V is TRBV28 and J is TRBJ2-1; 7 bases line up with TRBD2. CDR3 length equals 13 residues. Germline CDR1 and CDR2: MDHEN and SYDVKM. V gave up 6 bases and J gave up 9 bases; unmatched junction bases: 8. The CDR3 region has the DNA TGTGCCAGCAGACCTGGGGGGGTGGGTGAGCAGTTCTTC. It translates to CASRPGGVGEQFF.

As regards this clone: Other DNA sequences from this sample encode an identical CDR3 as well. V usage is TRBV27 and J usage is TRBJ2-2; weak D call: TRBD1 (6 bases). Germline V CDR1 and CDR2: MNHEY, SMNVEV (reference sequence). The CDR3 is 13 amino acids. V lost 5 bases to trimming and J lost 6 bases, with 10 bases between them. The CDR3 DNA follows: TGTGCCAGCAGTCCGTACAGGGCCGGGGAGCTGTTTTTT. The encoded protein is CASSPYRAGELFF.

The V call is TRBV4-1, the J call TRBJ2-7, with D tentatively TRBD1 or TRBD2 (6 bases each). The CDR3 runs to 15 residues. Germline V lookup: CDR1 MGHRA, CDR2 YSYEKL. Trimming stripped 3 bases from V and 3 bases from J, with 15 bases between. This chain's CDR3 is CASSHPTGGHYEQYF. The CDR3 DNA reads TGCGCCAGCAGCCACCCTACCGGGGGACACTACGAGCAGTACTTC.

This chain links TRBV2 with TRBJ2-1; D is uncertain. This CDR3 is 13 amino acids long. V lost 3 bases and J lost 7, with 10 bases in between. Germline V lookup: CDR1 SNHLY, CDR2 FYNNEI. DNA of the CDR3: TGTGCCAGCAGTGACAGTGTTGGTAATGAGCAGTTCTTC. Translated, it gives CASSDSVGNEQFF.

The chain links TRBV27 to TRBJ2-5; D remains ambiguous. This CDR3 region has 14 residues. Trimming removed 1 base from V and 4 bases from J, with 10 bases in between. Germline CDR1 reads MNHEY; CDR2 reads SMNVEV (reference sequence). CDR3 residues: CASSLLGRLETQYF. CDR3 DNA: TGTGCCAGCAGTTTATTGGGCAGGTTAGAGACCCAGTACTTC.

This chain links TRBV28 with TRBJ2-1, with 8 bases identical to TRBD1. V lost 5 bases to trimming and J lost 5 bases; unmatched junction nucleotides: 2. This CDR3 is 13 amino acids long. Germline V gene data show CDR1 as MDHEN and CDR2 as SYDVKM. Written as DNA, the CDR3 is TGTGCCAGCAGTGCGACAGGGGACAATGAGCAGTTCTTC. Protein sequence: CASSATGDNEQFF. The whole variable domain, filled in from reference TRBV28 and TRBJ2-1, reads DVKVTQSSRYLVKRTGEKVFLECVQDMDHENMFWYRQDPGLGLRLIYFSYDVKMKEKGDIPEGYSVSREKKERFSLILESASTNQTSMYLCASSATGDNEQFFGPGTRLTVL.

The chain is built from TRBV28 and TRBJ1-1; D is perhaps TRBD1 (6 bases). Germline V gene sequence: CDR1 MDHEN, CDR2 SYDVKM. CDR3 length equals 17 residues. V lost 6 bases to trimming and J lost 1 base, with 21 bases between them. CDR3 loop: CASRGRQGLRGNTEAFF. DNA for the CDR3: TGTGCCAGCAGAGGCAGGCAGGGGCTTAGGGGGAACACTGAAGCTTTCTTT.

This chain uses TRBV7-2 with TRBJ2-1; a weak D match, TRBD2 (5 bases). The CDR3 has 12 amino acids. Germline CDR1 SGHTA, CDR2 FQGNSA. V dropped 5 bases and J dropped 10 bases, with 12 bases sitting between them. CDR3 sequence: CASSARDGEQFF. CDR3 bases: TGTGCCAGCAGCGCCCGGGATGGAGAGCAGTTCTTC. Full variable domain (remainder filled in from reference TRBV7-2 and TRBJ2-1): GAGVSQSPSNKVTEKGKDVELRCDPISGHTALYWYRQSLGQGLEFLIYFQGNSAPDKSGLPSDRFSAERTGGSVSTLTIQRTQQEDSAVYLCASSARDGEQFFGPGTRLTVL.

The chain uses TRBV4-2 and TRBJ2-7; D is ambiguous. From germline, CDR1 is LGHNA and CDR2 YNFKEQ. This CDR3 is built from 11 residues. V was pared by 3 bases and J by 3 bases, with 3 bases between. As DNA, the CDR3 is TGTGCCAGCAGCCACCTCTACGAGCAGTACTTC. Amino acids: CASSHLYEQYF.

Worth noting for this clone: Other nucleotide sequences in the sample specify the same CDR3. V is TRBV27 and J is TRBJ1-1, with D unclear. V lost 3 bases and J 0 bases, leaving 8 bases between the germline ends. In germline, CDR1 is MNHEY, CDR2 SMNVEV (reference sequence). The CDR3 runs to 14 residues. The DNA of the CDR3 is TGTGCCAGCAGTTTCGGGGTGCTGAACACTGAAGCTTTCTTT. Amino acid sequence: CASSFGVLNTEAFF.

The V gene is TRBV7-9, the J gene TRBJ1-5; weak D call: TRBD1 (5 bases). Trimming pared 3 bases from V and 5 bases from J, leaving 20 bases between. The CDR3 covers 17 residues. Germline values: CDR1 SEHNR, CDR2 FQNEAQ (reference sequence). CDR3 nucleotide sequence: TGTGCCAGCAGCTTGGGCGACGAGACCTGGGGGGATCAGCCCCAGCATTTT. Encoded protein: CASSLGDETWGDQPQHF. The full variable domain, completed using reference TRBV7-9 and TRBJ1-5, is DTGVSQNPRHKITKRGQNVTFRCDPISEHNRLYWYRQTLGQGPEFLTYFQNEAQLEKSRLLSDRFSAERPKGSFSTLEIQRTEQGDSAMYLCASSLGDETWGDQPQHFGDGTRLSIL.

The gene calls are TRBV10-3 and TRBJ2-2; D possibly matches TRBD1 or TRBD2 (5 bases each). The CDR3 length is 17 residues. Between the trimmed V and J ends, which lost 0 bases and 4 bases, there was a span of 15 bases. The V gene's germline CDR1 is ENHRY and CDR2 SYGVKD. Here the CDR3 reads CAISESTGQGITGELFF. Here the CDR3 DNA reads TGTGCCATCAGTGAGTCGACGGGGCAGGGAATCACCGGGGAGCTGTTTTTT.

Concerning this clone itself: Other DNA sequences in the same sample also yield this CDR3. The CDR3 DNA reads TGTGCCAGCAGCCAGACAGGGGTGTCCTACAATGAGCAGTTCTTC. The encoded protein is CASSQTGVSYNEQFF. The chain uses TRBV14 and TRBJ2-1; 8 bases match TRBD1. The CDR3 extends over 15 amino acids. From germline, CDR1 is SGHDN and CDR2 FVKESK. The junction had 2 bases not matched to a gene; V was cut back by 3 bases and J by 1 base.

V is TRBV27 and J is TRBJ2-5, with 7 bases aligning to TRBD1. Germline CDR1 MNHEY, CDR2 SMNVEV (reference sequence). The CDR3 is 15 amino acids. V dropped 4 bases and J dropped 0; count of bases not matched to a gene: 5. In nucleotides, the CDR3 is TGTGCCAGCAGTTCCAATACAGGGGACCAAGAGACCCAGTACTTC. Residues: CASSSNTGDQETQYF.

The chain has TRBV6-5 and TRBJ2-7, with TRBD1 as a possible D gene (5 bases). This CDR3 is built from 15 residues. Per germline, CDR1 MNHEY and CDR2 SVGAGI. V was clipped by 0 bases and J by 4 bases, with 13 bases between them. The CDR3: CASSYSNQGSYEQYF. As DNA, the CDR3 is TGTGCCAGCAGTTACTCGAACCAGGGTTCGTACGAGCAGTACTTC.

The V gene is TRBV6-5, the J gene TRBJ2-7; the D is unclear. This CDR3 spans 14 amino acids. Per germline, CDR1 MNHEY and CDR2 SVGAGI. The ends were cut back, 4 bases at V and 3 bases at J, with 13 bases in the middle. The CDR3 region has the DNA TGTGCCAGCAGTTTCTCCATAGCAGACTACGAGCAGTACTTC. Protein: CASSFSIADYEQYF.

This clone occurred a few times. The CDR3, as DNA: TGCGCCAGCAGCTGGCAGGGTTACGCTTTCTTT. It yields the protein CASSWQGYAFF. V and J are TRBV5-1 and TRBJ1-1, with D perhaps TRBD1 (5 bases). CDR1 and CDR2 (germline): SGHRS, YFSETQ. V gave up 3 bases and J gave up 11 bases, with 11 bases separating them. The CDR3 sequence is 11 residues long.

J is TRBJ2-7 and V is TRBV19, with D tentatively TRBD1 (5 bases). Per the germline V gene, CDR1 is LNHDA and CDR2 is SQIVND (reference sequence). The CDR3 has 14 amino acids. V lost 5 bases and J lost 3, with 14 bases in between. The DNA for the CDR3 is TGTGCCAGTAGTTCTCGGACCAGGGACTACGAGCAGTACTTC. Its protein is CASSSRTRDYEQYF.

The rearrangement links TRBV29-1 to TRBJ1-3, with D tentatively TRBD1 (6 bases). Looked up from germline, CDR1 is SQVTM and CDR2 is ANQGSEA. The ends were cut back, 6 bases at V and 0 bases at J, with 12 bases in the middle. The CDR3 is made up of 14 amino acids. In DNA form, the CDR3 reads TGCAGCGTCACCGACAGGACCTCTGGAAACACCATATATTTT. This codes for CSVTDRTSGNTIYF.

The J gene is TRBJ2-5, the V gene TRBV28, with 9 bases fitting TRBD1. Germline V lookup: CDR1 MDHEN, CDR2 SYDVKM. After removal of 3 bases from V and 1 base from J, the junction contained 6 bases not matched to a gene. CDR3 length: 16 residues. The CDR3 protein is CASSFLDRGIQETQYF. DNA of the CDR3: TGTGCCAGCAGTTTTTTGGACAGGGGAATCCAAGAGACCCAGTACTTC.

J is TRBJ2-5 and V is TRBV27, with TRBD1 matching over 9 bases. V shed 5 bases and J 5 bases; nucleotides not matched to a gene: 15. There are 17 residues in the CDR3. Germline V gene sequence: CDR1 MNHEY, CDR2 SMNVEV (reference sequence). The DNA of the CDR3 is TGTGCCAGCAGTCATACACCAACAGGGGGCTGGGGGGAGACCCAGTACTTC. It translates to CASSHTPTGGWGETQYF.

The rearrangement links TRBV7-8 to TRBJ2-7, with unresolved D. Germline V CDR1 and CDR2: SGHVS, FQNEAQ. V was clipped by 4 bases and J by 3 bases, with 10 bases between them. This CDR3 comprises 13 residues. CDR3 in amino acids: CASSSILYYEQYF. The CDR3 region has the DNA TGTGCCAGCAGCTCCATACTTTACTACGAGCAGTACTTC.

This chain connects TRBV7-2 to TRBJ1-1; possible D gene TRBD1, 6 bases. Trimming removed 4 bases at V and 10 bases at J, with 16 bases between. This CDR3 contains 13 residues. Germline V gene lookup returns CDR1 SGHTA and CDR2 FQGNSA. The CDR3 protein is CASSSRQAGGAFF. As DNA, the CDR3 is TGTGCCAGCAGCTCACGACAGGCCGGCGGAGCTTTCTTT.

This clone is a singleton in its sample. The same CDR3 can be traced to other DNA sequences in this sample. This chain joins TRBV15 and TRBJ1-1; no firm D call. Between the trimmed V and J ends, which lost 1 base and 1 base, there was a span of 4 bases. CDR1 is LNHNV, CDR2 YYDKDF, per germline (reference sequence). CDR3 length equals 13 residues. DNA of the CDR3: TGTGCCACCAGCAGAGTTCCGAACACTGAAGCTTTCTTT. Protein product: CATSRVPNTEAFF.